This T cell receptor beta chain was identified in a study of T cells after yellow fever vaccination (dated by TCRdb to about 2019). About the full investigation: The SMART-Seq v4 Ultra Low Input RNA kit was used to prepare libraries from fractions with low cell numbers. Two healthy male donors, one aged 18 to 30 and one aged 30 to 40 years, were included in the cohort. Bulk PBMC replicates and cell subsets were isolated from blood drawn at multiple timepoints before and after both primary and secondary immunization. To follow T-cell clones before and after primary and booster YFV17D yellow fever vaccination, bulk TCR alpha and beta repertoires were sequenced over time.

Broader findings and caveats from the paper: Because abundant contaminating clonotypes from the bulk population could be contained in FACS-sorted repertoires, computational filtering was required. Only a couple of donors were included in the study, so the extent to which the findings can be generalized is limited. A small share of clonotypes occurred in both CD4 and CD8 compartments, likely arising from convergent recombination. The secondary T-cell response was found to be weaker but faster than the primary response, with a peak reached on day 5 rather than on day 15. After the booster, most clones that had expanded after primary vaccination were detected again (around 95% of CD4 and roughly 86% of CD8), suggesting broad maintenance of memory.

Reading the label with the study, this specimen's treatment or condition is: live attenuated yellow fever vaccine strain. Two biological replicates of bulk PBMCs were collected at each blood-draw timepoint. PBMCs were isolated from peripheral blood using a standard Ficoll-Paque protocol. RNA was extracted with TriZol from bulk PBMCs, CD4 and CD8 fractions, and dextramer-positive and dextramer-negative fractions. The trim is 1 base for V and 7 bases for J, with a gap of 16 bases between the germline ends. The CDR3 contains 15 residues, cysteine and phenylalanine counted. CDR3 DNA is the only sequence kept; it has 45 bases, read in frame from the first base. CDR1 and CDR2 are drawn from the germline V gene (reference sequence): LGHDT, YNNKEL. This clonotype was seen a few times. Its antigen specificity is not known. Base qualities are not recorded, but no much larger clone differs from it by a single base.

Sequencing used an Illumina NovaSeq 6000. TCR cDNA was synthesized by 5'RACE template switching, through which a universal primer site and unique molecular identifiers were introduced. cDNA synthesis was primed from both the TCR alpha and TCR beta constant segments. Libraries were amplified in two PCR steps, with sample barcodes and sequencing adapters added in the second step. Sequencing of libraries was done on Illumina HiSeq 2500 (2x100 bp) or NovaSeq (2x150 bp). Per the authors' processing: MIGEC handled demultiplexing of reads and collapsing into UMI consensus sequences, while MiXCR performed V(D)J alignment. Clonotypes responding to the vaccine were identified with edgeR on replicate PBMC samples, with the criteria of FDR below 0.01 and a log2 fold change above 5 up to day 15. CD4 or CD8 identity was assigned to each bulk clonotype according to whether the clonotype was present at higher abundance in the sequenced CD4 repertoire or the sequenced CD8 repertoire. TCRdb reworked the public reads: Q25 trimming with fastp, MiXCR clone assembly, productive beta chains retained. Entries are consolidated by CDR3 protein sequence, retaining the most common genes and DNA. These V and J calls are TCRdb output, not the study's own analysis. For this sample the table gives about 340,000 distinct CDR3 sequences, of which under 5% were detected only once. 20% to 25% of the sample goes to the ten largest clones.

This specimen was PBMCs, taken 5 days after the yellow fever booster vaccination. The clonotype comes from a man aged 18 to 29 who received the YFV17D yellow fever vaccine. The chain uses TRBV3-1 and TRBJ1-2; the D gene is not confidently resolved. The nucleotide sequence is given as TGTGCCAGCAGCCAAGGCCCTGACGGAGGGTCTGGCTACACCTTC. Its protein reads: CASSQGPDGGSGYTF.